The next 6 T cell receptor beta chains were all read from a single sample in a study of Graves' ophthalmopathy and Graves' hyperthyroidism. CDR3 regions of TCR beta were amplified from RNA transcripts. HTBI primers were employed in first-round RT-PCR, then a second-round multiplex PCR followed. TCRdb reanalysed the multiplex PCR reads using MiXCR and keeps one entry per CDR3 protein. This sample carries fewer than 600,000 distinct CDR3 sequences, 14% of them seen once, and the ten largest clones take about 9.4%. Sequencing was carried out using blood. The receptor source for this set is a woman in her twenties or thirties with Graves' ophthalmopathy.

This clonotype has a count of ten or more. The gene calls are TRBV20-1 and TRBJ1-2, with D hard to call. V gave up 3 bases and J gave up 8 bases, with 16 bases separating them. CDR1 is DFQATT, CDR2 SNEGSKA, per germline (reference sequence). CDR3 length: 13 residues. The CDR3 nucleotides are TGCAGTGCTAGGGCAGGAGGAGATCACGGCTACACCTTC. The encoded protein is CSARAGGDHGYTF.

This clonotype was picked up many times. V is TRBV12-3 or TRBV12-4 and J is TRBJ2-2; D ambiguous. Trimming removed 7 bases at V and 0 bases at J, with 3 bases between. This CDR3 region has 12 residues. CDR3 loop: CASIPNTGELFF. In nucleotides, the CDR3 is TGTGCCAGCATCCCGAACACCGGGGAGCTGTTTTTT.

This clonotype was detected many times. This chain joins TRBV6-1 and TRBJ2-7; tentatively, D is TRBD1 or TRBD2 (5 bases each). With 2 bases removed from V and 0 bases from J, the gap between germline ends came to 11 bases. The CDR3 length is 15 residues. Germline V gives CDR1 MNHNS, CDR2 SASEGT. The CDR3 sequence is CASSEFGGGSYEQYF. For the CDR3, the DNA is TGTGCCAGCAGTGAATTCGGTGGGGGCTCCTACGAGCAGTACTTC.

This clonotype has a count of ten or more. With a much larger clone just one base away, this may be a read error. The chain is built from TRBV7-8 and TRBJ1-6; unclear D gene. CDR3 size: 14 residues. Germline V CDR1 and CDR2: SGHVS, FQNEAQ. CDR3: CASSLLSDNSPPHF. CDR3 nucleotide sequence: TGTGCCAGCAGCTTATTGTCAGATAATTCACCCCCCCACTTT.

There are many counts of this clonotype. The chain is built from TRBV12-3 or TRBV12-4 and TRBJ1-1; D uncertain. This CDR3 spans 12 amino acids. V lost 3 bases and J lost 7, with 9 bases in between. The CDR3 sequence is CASSFPGSEAFF. In DNA, the CDR3 is TGTGCCAGCAGTTTCCCAGGCAGTGAAGCTTTCTTT.

In this sample, this clonotype turned up many times. The chain has TRBV19 and TRBJ1-6; 7 bases agree with TRBD1. Germline CDR1 LNHDA, CDR2 SQIVND (reference sequence). The length of the CDR3 is 13 residues. The ends lost 11 bases at V and 6 bases at J; junction bases unmatched: 7. The DNA of the CDR3 is TGTGCCGGACAGGCGGGGGCTAATTCACCCCTCCACTTT. Protein product: CAGQAGANSPLHF.